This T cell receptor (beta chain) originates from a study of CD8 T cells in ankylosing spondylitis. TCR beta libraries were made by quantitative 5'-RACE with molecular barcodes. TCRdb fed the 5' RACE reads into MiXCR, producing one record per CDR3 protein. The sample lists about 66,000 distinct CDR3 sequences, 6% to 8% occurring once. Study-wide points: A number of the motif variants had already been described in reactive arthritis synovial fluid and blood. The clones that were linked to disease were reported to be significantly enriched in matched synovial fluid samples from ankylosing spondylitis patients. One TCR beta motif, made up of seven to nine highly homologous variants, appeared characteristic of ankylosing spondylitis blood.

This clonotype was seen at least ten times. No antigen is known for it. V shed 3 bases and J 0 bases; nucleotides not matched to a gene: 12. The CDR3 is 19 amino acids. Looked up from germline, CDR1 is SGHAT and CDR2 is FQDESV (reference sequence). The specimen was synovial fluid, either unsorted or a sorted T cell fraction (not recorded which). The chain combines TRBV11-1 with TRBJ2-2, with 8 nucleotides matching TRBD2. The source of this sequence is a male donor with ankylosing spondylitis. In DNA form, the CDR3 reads TGTGCCAGCAGCTTCCCGCGGGAGCGGGAGAGGTCGAACACCGGGGAGCTGTTTTTT. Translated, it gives CASSFPRERERSNTGELFF.